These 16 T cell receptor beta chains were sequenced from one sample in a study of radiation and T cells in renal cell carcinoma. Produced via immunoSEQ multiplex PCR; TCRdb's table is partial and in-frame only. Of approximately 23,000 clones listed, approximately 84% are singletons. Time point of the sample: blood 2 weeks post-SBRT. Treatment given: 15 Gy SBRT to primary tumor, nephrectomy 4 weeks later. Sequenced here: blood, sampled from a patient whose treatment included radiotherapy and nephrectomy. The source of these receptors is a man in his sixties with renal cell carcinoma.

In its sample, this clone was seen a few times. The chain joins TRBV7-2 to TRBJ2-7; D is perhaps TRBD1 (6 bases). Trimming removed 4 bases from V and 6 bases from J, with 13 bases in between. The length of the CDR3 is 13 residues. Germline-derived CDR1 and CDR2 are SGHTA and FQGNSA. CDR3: CASSSRDISEQYF. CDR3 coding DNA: TGTGCCAGCAGCTCCCGGGACATCAGCGAGCAGTACTTC.

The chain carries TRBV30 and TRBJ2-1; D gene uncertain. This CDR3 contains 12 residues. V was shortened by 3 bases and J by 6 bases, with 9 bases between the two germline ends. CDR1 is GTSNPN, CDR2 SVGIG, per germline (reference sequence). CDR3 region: CAWRGWLNEQFF. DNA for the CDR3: TGTGCCTGGAGAGGGTGGCTCAATGAGCAGTTCTTC.

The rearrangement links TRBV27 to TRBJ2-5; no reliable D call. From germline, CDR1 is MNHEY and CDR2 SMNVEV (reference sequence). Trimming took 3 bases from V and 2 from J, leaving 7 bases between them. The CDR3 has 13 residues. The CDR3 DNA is TGTGCCAGCAGTTTCGAGTGGCAAGAGACCCAGTACTTC. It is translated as CASSFEWQETQYF.

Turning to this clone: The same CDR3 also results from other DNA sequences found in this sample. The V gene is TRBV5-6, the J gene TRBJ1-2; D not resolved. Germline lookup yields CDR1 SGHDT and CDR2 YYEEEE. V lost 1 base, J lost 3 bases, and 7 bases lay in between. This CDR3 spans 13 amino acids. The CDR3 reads CASSLWSDYGYTF. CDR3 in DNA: TGTGCCAGCAGCTTGTGGTCGGACTATGGCTACACCTTC.

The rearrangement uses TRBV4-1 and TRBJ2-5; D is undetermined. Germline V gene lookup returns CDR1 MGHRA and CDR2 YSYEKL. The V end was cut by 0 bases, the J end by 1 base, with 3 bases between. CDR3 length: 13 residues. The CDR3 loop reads CASSQEIQETQYF. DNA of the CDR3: TGCGCCAGCAGCCAAGAAATCCAAGAGACCCAGTACTTC.

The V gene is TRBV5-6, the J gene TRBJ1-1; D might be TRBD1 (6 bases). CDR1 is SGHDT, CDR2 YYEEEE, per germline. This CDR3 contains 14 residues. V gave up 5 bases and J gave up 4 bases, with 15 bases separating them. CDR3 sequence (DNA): TGTGCCAGCAGTTATTCGCTAGGGGGCACTGAAGCTTTCTTT. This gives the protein CASSYSLGGTEAFF.

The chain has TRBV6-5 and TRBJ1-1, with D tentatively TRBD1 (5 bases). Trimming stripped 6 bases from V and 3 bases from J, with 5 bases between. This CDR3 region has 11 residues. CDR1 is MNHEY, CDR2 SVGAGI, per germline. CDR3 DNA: TGTGCCAGCAGACAGGACACTGAAGCTTTCTTT. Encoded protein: CASRQDTEAFF.

Here the CDR3 DNA reads TGCGCCAGCAGCAGAGAGGTGGGCACAGATACGCAGTATTTT. It specifies CASSREVGTDTQYF. The chain joins TRBV5-1 to TRBJ2-3; D is undetermined. This CDR3 is built from 14 residues. V was trimmed by 4 bases and J by 1 base, leaving 10 bases between them. CDR1 is SGHRS and CDR2 is YFSETQ in the germline V gene.

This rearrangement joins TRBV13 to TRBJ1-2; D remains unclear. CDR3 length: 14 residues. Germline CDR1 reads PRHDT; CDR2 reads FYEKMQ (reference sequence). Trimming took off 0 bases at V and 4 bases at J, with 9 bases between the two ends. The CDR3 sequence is CASSLGVDGYGYTF. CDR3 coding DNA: TGTGCCAGCAGCTTAGGGGTTGACGGCTATGGCTACACCTTC.

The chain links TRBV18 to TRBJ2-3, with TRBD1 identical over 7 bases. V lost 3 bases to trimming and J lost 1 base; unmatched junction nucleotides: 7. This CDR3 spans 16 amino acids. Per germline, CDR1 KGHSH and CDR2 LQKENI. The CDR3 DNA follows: TGTGCCAGCTCACCCTTACAGGGGTGGCGCACAGATACGCAGTATTTT. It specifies CASSPLQGWRTDTQYF.

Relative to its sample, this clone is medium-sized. The CDR3, as DNA: TGTGCCAGCAGCTTAATGCTAGCGGGGTACACAGATACGCAGTATTTT. This translates into CASSLMLAGYTDTQYF. This chain uses TRBV7-2 with TRBJ2-3; 9 positions agree with TRBD2. The CDR3 extends over 16 amino acids. The V segment lost 2 bases and the J segment 2 bases; nucleotides outside the gene matches: 5. Germline CDR1 and CDR2: SGHTA and FQGNSA.

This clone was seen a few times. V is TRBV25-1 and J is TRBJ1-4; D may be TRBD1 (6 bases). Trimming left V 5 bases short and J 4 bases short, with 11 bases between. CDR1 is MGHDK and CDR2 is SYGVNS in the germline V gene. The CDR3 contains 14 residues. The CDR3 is CASSYGQSNEKLFF. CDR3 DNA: TGTGCCAGCAGTTACGGACAGAGTAATGAAAAACTGTTTTTT.

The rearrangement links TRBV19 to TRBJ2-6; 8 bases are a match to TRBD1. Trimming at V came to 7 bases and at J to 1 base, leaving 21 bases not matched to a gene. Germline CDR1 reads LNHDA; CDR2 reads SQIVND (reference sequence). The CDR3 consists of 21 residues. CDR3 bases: TGTGCCAGTATTTCCGGGACAGGTCAAAAGGTGGGGGATTCTGGGGCCAACGTCCTGACTTTC. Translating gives CASISGTGQKVGDSGANVLTF.

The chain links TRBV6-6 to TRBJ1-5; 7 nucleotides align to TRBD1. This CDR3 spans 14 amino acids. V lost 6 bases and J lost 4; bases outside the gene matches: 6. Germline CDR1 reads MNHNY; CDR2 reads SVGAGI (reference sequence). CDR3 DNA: TGTGCCAGCAGCGACTCAGGGGGGAATCAGCCCCAGCATTTT. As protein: CASSDSGGNQPQHF.

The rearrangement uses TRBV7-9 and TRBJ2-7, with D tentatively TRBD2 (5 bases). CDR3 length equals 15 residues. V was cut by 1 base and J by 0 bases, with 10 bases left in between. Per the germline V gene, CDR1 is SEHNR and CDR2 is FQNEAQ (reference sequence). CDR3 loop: CASSLDGGDSYEQYF. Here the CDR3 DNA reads TGTGCCAGCAGCTTAGATGGAGGAGACTCCTACGAGCAGTACTTC.

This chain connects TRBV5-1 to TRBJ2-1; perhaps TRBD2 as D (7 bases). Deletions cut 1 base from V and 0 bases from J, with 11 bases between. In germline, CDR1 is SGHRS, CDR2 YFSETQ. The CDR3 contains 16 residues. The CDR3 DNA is TGCGCCAGCAGCTTGAGGGGGGGTTCCTCCTACAATGAGCAGTTCTTC. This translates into CASSLRGGSSYNEQFF.